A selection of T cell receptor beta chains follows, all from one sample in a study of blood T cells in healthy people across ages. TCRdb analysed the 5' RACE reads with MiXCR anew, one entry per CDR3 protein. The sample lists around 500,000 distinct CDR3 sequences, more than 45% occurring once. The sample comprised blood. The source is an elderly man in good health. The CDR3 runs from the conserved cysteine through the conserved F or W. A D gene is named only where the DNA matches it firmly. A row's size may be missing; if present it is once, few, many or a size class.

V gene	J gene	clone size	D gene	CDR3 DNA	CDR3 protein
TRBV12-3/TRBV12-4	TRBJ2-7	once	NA	TGTGCCAGCAGCACCGGACAGTTCTACGAGCAGTACTTC	CASSTGQFYEQYF
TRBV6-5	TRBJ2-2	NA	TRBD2	TGTGCCAGCAGCCCACTAGCGGGGGGGCCCGGGGAGCTGTTTTTT	CASSPLAGGPGELFF
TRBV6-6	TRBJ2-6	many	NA	TGTGCCAGCACCACAGGACTCCCTGGGGCCAACGTCCTGACTTTC	CASTTGLPGANVLTF
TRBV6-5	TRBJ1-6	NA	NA	TGTGCCAGCAGTTACTCGCCAGGGAGCTCCTATAATTCACCCCTCCACTTT	CASSYSPGSSYNSPLHF
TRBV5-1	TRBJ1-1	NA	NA	TGCGCCAGCAGCTTGGCCGACAGGAACACTGAAGCTTTCTTT	CASSLADRNTEAFF
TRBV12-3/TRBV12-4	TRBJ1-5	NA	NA	TGTGCCAGCAGTATTAGAAGGGAGGATCAGCCCCAGCATTTT	CASSIRREDQPQHF
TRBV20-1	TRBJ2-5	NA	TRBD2	TGCAGTGAATCTAGCGGGAGTGATGGGGAGACCCAGTACTTC	CSESSGSDGETQYF
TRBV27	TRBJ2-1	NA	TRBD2	TGTGCCAGCAGCTGGACTAGCGGGAGGGCCATCAATGAGCAGTTCTTC	CASSWTSGRAINEQFF
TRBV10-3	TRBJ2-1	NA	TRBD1	TGTGCCATCAGTGAGTCAGGCATTGGGACAGAAGATGAGCAGTTCTTC	CAISESGIGTEDEQFF
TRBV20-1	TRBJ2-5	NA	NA	TGCAGTGCTAGAGAACCCGCGGGCCGGGGAGAGACCCAGTACTTC	CSAREPAGRGETQYF
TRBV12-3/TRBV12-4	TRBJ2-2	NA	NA	TGTGCCAGCAGTTTTAGTAATCCCGGGGAGCTGTTTTTT	CASSFSNPGELFF
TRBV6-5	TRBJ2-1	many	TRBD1	TGTGCCAGCAGTCGCAGGGGGTACAATGAGCAGTTCTTC	CASSRRGYNEQFF
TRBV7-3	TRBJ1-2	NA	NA	TGTGCCAGCAGCTTATCGCCGGGCCGTGGCTACACCTTC	CASSLSPGRGYTF
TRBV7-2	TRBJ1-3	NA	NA	TGTGCCAGCAGCCTACTGACAGCAGGCTCTGGAAACACCATATATTTT	CASSLLTAGSGNTIYF
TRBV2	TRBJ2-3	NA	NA	TGTGCCAGCAACCGTCTGACTAGCACAGATACGCAGTATTTT	CASNRLTSTDTQYF
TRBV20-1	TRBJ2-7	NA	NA	TGCAGTGCCAACGGCTTCGGGCGGATGAGCTCCTACGAGCAGTACTTC	CSANGFGRMSSYEQYF
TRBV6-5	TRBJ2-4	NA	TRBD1	TGTGCCAGCAGCCCGACCCGGGACAGACCCAATGAGCAGTACTTC	CASSPTRDRPNEQYF
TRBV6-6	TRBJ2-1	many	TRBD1	TGTGCCAGCAGTTCCGGGACAGGGAGGTTGAATGAGCAGTTCTTC	CASSSGTGRLNEQFF
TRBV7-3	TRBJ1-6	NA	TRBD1	TGTGCCAGCGGGACAGGGCGGAATTCACCCCTCCACTTT	CASGTGRNSPLHF
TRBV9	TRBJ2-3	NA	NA	TGTGCCAGCAGCGTAGCCGGAGGACAAACAGATACGCAGTATTTT	CASSVAGGQTDTQYF
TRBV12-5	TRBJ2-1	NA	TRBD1	TGTGGCCCCCGGACAGGGGATCTCAATGAGCAGTTCTTC	CGPRTGDLNEQFF
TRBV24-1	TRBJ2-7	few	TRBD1	TGTGCCACCAGTGACTCAACAGGGGGCGAGCAGTACTTC	CATSDSTGGEQYF
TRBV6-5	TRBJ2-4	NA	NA	TGTGCCAGCAGTTACTCGAGGGAGACAAACATTCAGTACTTC	CASSYSRETNIQYF
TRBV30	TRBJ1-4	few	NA	TGTGCCCGCGCGCGTAATGAAAAACTGTTTTTT	CARARNEKLFF
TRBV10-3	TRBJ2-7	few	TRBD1	TGTGCCATCAGCGACAGGGGAGCCTACGAGCAGTACTTC	CAISDRGAYEQYF
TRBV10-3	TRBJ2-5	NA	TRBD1	TGTGCCACATCGGGACAGGGGGCGGGAGAGACCCAGTACTTC	CATSGQGAGETQYF
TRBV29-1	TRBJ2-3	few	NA	TGCAGCGTTGAGGGAGCGGAGGGCACAGATACGCAGTATTTT	CSVEGAEGTDTQYF